The entry below gives a single TCR beta chain sequence along with its context. The read terminates 3 residues before the CDR3 end, so the remaining end is supplied by the germline J gene. The data are from a study of T cell clonality in common variable immunodeficiency. The length of the CDR3 is 13 residues. Germline V gene lookup returns CDR1 MNHEY and CDR2 SVGEGT. The repertoire was sequenced with immunoSEQ multiplex PCR; TCRdb's copy has only in-frame clones and lacks some. The data list tens of thousands of clones, none observed once; 5.4% falls to the top ten. The sequencing sample was made of peripheral blood mononuclear cells. The sequence was collected from a person between 18 and 69 years old in good health. The genes are TRBV6-2 or TRBV6-3 and TRBJ2-3; a possible D gene is TRBD1 (5 bases). The DNA read from the CDR3 is TGTGCCAGCAGTTACGACAGCAATCAGCCG. Residues: CASSYDSNQP. The CDR3 in its entirety is CASSYDSNQPQYF.